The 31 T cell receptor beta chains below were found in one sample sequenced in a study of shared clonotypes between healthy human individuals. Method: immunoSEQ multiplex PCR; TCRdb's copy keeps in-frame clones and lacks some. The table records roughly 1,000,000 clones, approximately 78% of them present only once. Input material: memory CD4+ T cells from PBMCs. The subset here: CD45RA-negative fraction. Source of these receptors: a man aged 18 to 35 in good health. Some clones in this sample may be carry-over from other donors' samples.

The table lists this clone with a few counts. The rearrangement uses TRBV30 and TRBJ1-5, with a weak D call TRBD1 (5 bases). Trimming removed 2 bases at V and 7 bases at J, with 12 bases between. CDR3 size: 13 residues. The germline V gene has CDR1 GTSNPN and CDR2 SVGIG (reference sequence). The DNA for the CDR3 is TGTGCCTGGAGTTCGCAGGGTAACCAGCCCCAGCATTTT. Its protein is CAWSSQGNQPQHF.

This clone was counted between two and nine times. CDR3: CASSPGLDTDTQYF. The CDR3 DNA follows: TGTGCCAGCAGCCCGGGACTCGACACAGATACGCAGTATTTT. V is TRBV11-3 and J is TRBJ2-3; D possibly corresponds to TRBD2 (6 bases). Germline CDR1 SGHNT, CDR2 YENEEA. The germline V and J ends were trimmed by 5 bases and 2 bases, with 11 bases remaining between them. This CDR3 is built from 14 residues.

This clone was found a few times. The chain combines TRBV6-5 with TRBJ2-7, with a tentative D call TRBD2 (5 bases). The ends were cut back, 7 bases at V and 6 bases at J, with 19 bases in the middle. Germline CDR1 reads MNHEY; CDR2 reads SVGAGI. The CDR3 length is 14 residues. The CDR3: CASKAMLAYPEQYF. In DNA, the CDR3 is TGTGCCAGCAAGGCCATGTTAGCGTATCCCGAGCAGTACTTC.

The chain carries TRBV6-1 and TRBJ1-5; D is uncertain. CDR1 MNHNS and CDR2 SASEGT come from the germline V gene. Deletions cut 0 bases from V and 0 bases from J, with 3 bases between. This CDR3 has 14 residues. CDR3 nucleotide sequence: TGTGCCAGCAGTGAAGCTTATAGCAATCAGCCCCAGCATTTT. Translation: CASSEAYSNQPQHF.

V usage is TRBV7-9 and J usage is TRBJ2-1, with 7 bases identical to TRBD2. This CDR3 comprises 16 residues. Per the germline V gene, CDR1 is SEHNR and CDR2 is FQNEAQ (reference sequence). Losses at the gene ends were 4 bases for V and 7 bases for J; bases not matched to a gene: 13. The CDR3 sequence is CASSSTSSGNLNEQFF. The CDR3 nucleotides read TGTGCCAGCAGCTCGACGTCGAGCGGGAATTTGAATGAGCAGTTCTTC.

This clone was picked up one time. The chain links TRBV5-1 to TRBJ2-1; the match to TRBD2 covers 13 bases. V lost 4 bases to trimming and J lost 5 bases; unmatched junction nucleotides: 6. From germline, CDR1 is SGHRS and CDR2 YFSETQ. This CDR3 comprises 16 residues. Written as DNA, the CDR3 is TGCGCCAGCAGCACCGGGACTAGCGGGACTCACAATGAGCAGTTCTTC. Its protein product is CASSTGTSGTHNEQFF.

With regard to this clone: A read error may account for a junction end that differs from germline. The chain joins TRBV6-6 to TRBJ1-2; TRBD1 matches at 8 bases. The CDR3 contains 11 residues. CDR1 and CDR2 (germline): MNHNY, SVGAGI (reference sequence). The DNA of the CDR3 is TGTGCCAGCAGTTACGGACAGGGCTGCACCTTC. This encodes CASSYGQGCTF.

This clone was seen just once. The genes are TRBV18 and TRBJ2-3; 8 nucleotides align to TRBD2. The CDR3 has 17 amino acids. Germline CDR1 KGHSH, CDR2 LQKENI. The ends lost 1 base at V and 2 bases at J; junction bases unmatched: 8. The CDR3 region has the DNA TGTGCCAGCTCACCACTTTTGGCGGGAGGTTCCACAGATACGCAGTATTTT. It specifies CASSPLLAGGSTDTQYF.

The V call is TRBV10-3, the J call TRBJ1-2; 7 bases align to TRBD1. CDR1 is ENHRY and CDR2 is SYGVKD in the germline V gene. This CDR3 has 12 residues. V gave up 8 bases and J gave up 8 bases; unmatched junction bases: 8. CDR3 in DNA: TGTGCCATCGGGACAGAAGTAAAAGGCTACACCTTC. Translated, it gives CAIGTEVKGYTF.

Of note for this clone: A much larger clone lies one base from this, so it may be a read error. CDR3 residues: CASSFRSGNTIYF. In DNA form, the CDR3 reads TGTGCCAGCAGTTTCCGCTCTGGAAACACCATATATTTT. This chain connects TRBV28 to TRBJ1-3; no clear D gene. The V end was cut by 3 bases, the J end by 0 bases, with 3 bases between. The CDR3 has 13 residues. Germline V gives CDR1 MDHEN, CDR2 SYDVKM.

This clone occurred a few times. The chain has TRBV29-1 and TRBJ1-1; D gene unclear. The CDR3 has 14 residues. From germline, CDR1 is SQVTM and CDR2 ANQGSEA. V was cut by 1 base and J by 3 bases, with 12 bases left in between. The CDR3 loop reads CSVEVATRDTEAFF. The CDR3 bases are TGCAGCGTTGAAGTAGCAACGAGGGACACTGAAGCTTTCTTT.

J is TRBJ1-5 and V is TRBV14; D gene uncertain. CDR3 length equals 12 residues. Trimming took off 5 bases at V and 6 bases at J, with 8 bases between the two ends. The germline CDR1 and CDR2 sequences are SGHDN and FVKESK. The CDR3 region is CASSYGGQPQHF. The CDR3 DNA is TGTGCCAGCAGCTATGGAGGTCAGCCCCAGCATTTT.

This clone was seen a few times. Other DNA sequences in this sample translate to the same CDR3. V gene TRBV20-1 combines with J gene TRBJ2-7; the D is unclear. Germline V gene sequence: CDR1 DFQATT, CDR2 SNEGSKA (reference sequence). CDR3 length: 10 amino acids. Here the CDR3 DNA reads TGCAGCGCACTTGGTAGCGAGCAGTACTTC. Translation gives CSALGSEQYF.

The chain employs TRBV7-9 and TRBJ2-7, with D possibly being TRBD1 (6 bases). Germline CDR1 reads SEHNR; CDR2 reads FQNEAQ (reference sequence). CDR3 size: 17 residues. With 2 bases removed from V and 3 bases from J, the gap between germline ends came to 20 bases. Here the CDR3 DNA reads TGTGCCAGCAGCTTACGCTTCGGTCGGACAGAAGGCTACGAGCAGTACTTC. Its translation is CASSLRFGRTEGYEQYF.

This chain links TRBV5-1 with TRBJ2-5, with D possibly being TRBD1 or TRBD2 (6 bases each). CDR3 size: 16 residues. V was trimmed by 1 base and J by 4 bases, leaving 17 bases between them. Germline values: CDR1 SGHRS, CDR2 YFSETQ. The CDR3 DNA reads TGCGCCAGCAGCTTGTGGGCCCCGGGGGCGCGAGAGACCCAGTACTTC. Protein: CASSLWAPGARETQYF.

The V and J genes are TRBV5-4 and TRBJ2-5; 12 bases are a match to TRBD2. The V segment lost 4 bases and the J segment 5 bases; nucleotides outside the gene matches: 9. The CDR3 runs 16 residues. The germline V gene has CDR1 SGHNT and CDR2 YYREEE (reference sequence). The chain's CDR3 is CASSPSGRAEGETQYF. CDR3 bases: TGTGCCAGCAGCCCTAGCGGGAGGGCCGAGGGGGAGACCCAGTACTTC. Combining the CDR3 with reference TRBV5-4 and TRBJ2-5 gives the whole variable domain ETGVTQSPTHLIKTRGQQVTLRCSSQSGHNTVSWYQQALGQGPQFIFQYYREEENGRGNFPPRFSGLQFPNYSSELNVNALELDDSALYLCASSPSGRAEGETQYFGPGTRLLVL.

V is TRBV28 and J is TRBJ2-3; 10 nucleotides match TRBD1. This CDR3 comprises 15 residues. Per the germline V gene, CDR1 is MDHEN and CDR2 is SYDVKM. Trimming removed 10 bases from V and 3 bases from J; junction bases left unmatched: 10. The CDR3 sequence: CATEGDRGTTDTQYF. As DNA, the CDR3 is TGTGCCACCGAGGGGGACAGGGGAACGACAGATACGCAGTATTTT.

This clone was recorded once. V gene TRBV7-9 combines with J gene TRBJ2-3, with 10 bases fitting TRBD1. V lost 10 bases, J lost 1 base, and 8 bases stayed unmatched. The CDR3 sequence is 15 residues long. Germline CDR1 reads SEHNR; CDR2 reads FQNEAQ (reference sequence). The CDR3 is CAIKHGTGGTDTQYF. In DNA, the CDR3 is TGTGCCATCAAGCACGGGACAGGGGGCACAGATACGCAGTATTTT.

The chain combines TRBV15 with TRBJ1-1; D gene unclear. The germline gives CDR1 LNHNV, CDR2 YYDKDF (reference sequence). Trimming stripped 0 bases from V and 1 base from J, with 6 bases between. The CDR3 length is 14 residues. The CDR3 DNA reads TGTGCCACCAGCAGAGAAGGAGAGAACACTGAAGCTTTCTTT. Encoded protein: CATSREGENTEAFF.

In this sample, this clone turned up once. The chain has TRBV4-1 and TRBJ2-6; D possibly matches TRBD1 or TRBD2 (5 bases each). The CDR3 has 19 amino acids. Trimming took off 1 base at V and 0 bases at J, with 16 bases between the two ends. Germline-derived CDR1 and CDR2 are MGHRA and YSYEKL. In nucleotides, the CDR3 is TGCGCCAGCAGCCAAGGGGGGTTATTTCTGGCCTCTGGGGCCAACGTCCTGACTTTC. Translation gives CASSQGGLFLASGANVLTF.

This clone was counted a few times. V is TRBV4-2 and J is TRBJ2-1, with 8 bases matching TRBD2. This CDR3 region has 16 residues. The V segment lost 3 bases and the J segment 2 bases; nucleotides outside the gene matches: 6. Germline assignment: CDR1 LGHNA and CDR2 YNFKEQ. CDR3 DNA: TGTGCCAGCAGCCACACGGGAGGGAACCCCTACAATGAGCAGTTCTTC. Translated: CASSHTGGNPYNEQFF.

The CDR3 region is CASSLTTGLAGRGTEGKQFF. The CDR3 nucleotides are TGTGCCAGCAGCTTAACGACGGGACTAGCGGGACGGGGGACCGAGGGGAAGCAGTTCTTC. This chain joins TRBV7-3 and TRBJ2-1, with 13 bases aligning to TRBD2. J lost 11 bases, V lost 0 bases, and 19 bases had no gene match. The CDR3 covers 20 residues. Germline V gene lookup returns CDR1 SGHTA and CDR2 FQGTGA.

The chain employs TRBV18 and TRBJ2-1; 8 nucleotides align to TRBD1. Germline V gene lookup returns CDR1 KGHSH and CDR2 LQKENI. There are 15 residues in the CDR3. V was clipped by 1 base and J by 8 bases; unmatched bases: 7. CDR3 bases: TGTGCCAGCTCACCACGACGGACAGGGTATCATGAGCAGTTCTTC. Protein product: CASSPRRTGYHEQFF.

The CDR3 here is CASSVETVNTEAFF. In DNA, the CDR3 is TGTGCCAGCAGCGTAGAGACGGTGAACACTGAAGCTTTCTTT. The chain carries TRBV28 and TRBJ1-1, with no clear D. The V gene's germline CDR1 is MDHEN and CDR2 SYDVKM. The CDR3 totals 14 residues. V lost 6 bases to trimming and J lost 0 bases, with 11 bases between them. The whole variable domain, remainder taken from reference TRBV28 and TRBJ1-1, is DVKVTQSSRYLVKRTGEKVFLECVQDMDHENMFWYRQDPGLGLRLIYFSYDVKMKEKGDIPEGYSVSREKKERFSLILESASTNQTSMYLCASSVETVNTEAFFGQGTRLTVV.

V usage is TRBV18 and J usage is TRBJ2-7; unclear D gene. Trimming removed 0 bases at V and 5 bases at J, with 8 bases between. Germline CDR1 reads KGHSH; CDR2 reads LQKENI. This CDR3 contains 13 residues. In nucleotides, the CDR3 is TGTGCCAGCTCACCACCGGCTAGGAACGAGCAGTACTTC. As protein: CASSPPARNEQYF.

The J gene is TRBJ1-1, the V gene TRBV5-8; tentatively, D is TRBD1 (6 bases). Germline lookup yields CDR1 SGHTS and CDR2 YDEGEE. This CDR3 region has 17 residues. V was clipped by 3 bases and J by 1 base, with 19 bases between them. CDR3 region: CASSWTVGAIRNTEAFF. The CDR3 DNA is TGTGCCAGCAGCTGGACGGTGGGGGCGATTAGGAACACTGAAGCTTTCTTT.

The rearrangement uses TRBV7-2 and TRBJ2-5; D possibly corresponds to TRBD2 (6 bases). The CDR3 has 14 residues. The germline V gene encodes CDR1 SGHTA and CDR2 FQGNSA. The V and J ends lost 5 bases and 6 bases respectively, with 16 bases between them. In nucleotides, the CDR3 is TGTGCCAGCAGCCGAGGAACCGGGGGTAAGACCCAGTACTTC. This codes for CASSRGTGGKTQYF.

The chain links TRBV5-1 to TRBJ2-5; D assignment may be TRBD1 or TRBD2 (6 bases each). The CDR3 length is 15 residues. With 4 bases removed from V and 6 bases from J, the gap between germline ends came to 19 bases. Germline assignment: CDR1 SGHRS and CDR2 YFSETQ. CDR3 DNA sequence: TGCGCCAGCAGCAGGGGGGTTGAGGGATCAAAGACCCAGTACTTC. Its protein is CASSRGVEGSKTQYF.

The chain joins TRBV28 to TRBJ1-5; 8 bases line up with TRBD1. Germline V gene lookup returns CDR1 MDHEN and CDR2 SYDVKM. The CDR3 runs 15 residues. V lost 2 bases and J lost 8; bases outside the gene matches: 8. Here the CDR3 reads CASSLPGQVAEPQHF. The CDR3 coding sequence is TGTGCCAGCAGTTTACCGGGACAGGTAGCGGAGCCCCAGCATTTT.

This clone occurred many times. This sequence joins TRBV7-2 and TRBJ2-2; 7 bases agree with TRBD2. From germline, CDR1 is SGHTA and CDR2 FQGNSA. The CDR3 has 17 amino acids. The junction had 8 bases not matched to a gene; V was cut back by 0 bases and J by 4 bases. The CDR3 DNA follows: TGTGCCAGCAGCTTAGCTTCTCGACTAGCCCTCACCGGGGAGCTGTTTTTT. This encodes CASSLASRLALTGELFF.

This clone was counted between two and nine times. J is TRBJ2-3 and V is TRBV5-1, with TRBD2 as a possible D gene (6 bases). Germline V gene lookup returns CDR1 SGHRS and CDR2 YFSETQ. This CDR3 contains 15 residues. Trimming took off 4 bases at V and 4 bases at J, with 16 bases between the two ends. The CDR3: CASSPLWSGADTQYF. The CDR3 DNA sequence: TGCGCCAGCAGCCCTCTGTGGTCGGGAGCAGATACGCAGTATTTT.